This paragraph reports one T cell receptor (beta chain). As yet, its antigen is unknown. The sample comes from a study of cytomegalovirus exposure and HLA in healthy donors. Deletions cut 4 bases from V and 1 base from J, with 4 bases between. The CDR3 is made up of 13 amino acids. The germline V gene has CDR1 MNHNS and CDR2 SASEGT. Points from the study as a whole: TCR beta sequences reportedly predicted most subjects' HLA-A and HLA-B alleles accurately. The Asian-associated ancestry cluster reportedly had fewer N-insertions than the roughly 670-donor mean in a later analysis. The authors enumerated over 150 TCR beta chains as linked to cytomegalovirus.

PCR was performed using 60 Vbeta and 13 Jbeta primers. The data were produced by immunoSEQ multiplex PCR, yet TCRdb's version contains in-frame clones alone and is incomplete. The data contain 150,000 to 170,000 clones, over 70% of them singletons. Sequencing was carried out using PBMCs. The sequence came from a man aged 25-45 years in good health and CMV-seropositive. The rearrangement uses TRBV6-1 and TRBJ2-2; D is unclear. The CDR3 sequence: CASSGRNTGELFF. CDR3 DNA sequence: TGTGCCAGCAGTGGTAGGAACACCGGGGAGCTGTTTTTT.